This T cell receptor beta chain is drawn from a study of T cell repertoires in cytomegalovirus infection. The wider study: In the study, CMV epitopes included recently identified HLA-C-restricted and well-studied HLA-B-restricted ones. Matching HLA type, along with CMV infection, was indicated by public TCR beta signatures.

Germline loops: CDR1 SGHVS, CDR2 FNYEAQ. The trim removed 5 bases at V and 6 bases at J, leaving 12 bases unmatched. This CDR3 comprises 16 residues. TCRdb re-called the reads with MiXCR, one entry per CDR3 protein. The sample includes hundreds of thousands of distinct CDR3 sequences, more than 30% of them seen just once. This clonotype has at least ten counts. Its target is unknown. Study outcomes and limitations: Carriage of CMV together with the relevant HLA was identifiable through cumulative public TCR beta family frequency. HLA-C-restricted, CMV-specific TCR beta clonotypes were dominant ex vivo.

The V call is TRBV7-6, the J call TRBJ2-1, with TRBD2 matching over 8 bases. Specimen: cultured PBMCs, collected from culture after CMV antigen stimulation. The receptor was isolated from a human donor in good health (CMV status not recorded). Some clones in this sample may be carry-over from other donors' samples. DNA for the CDR3: TGTGCCAGCAGCCCCCTTCCCGGGAGGGCCAGCAATGAGCAGTTCTTC. It yields the protein CASSPLPGRASNEQFF.